This T cell receptor beta chain was captured by sequencing in a study of blood T cell repertoires in COVID-19. Study-wide background: Donors in the United States, Italy and Spain gave samples during acute or convalescent COVID-19. From T cells, B-cell-depleted T cells, or PBMCs came the material, which was cDNA or gDNA.

Repertoires were generated with immunoSEQ multiplex PCR, while TCRdb's copy carries only in-frame clones and drops some. This table holds 100,000 to 140,000 clones, 80% to 85% found once. The CDR3 sequence is 20 residues long. Germline CDR1 and CDR2: MNHNY and SVGAGI (reference sequence). J gave up 0 bases and V 5 bases, and 12 bases lay outside the gene matches. What was sequenced was peripheral blood. This receptor was identified in a man between 65 and 85 years old with acute or convalescent COVID-19. The chain employs TRBV6-6 and TRBJ2-1; 14 positions match TRBD2. CDR3 residues: CASSPVTSGGAWGSYNEQFF. The CDR3 DNA follows: TGTGCCAGCAGTCCCGTGACTAGCGGGGGGGCTTGGGGCTCCTACAATGAGCAGTTCTTC.